This T cell receptor beta chain derives from a study of spatial heterogeneity in lung cancer. Study at large: Raw reads showed each unique TCR and UMI combination turning up more than ten times on average.

Stated time point: blood at routine non-recurrence follow-up after resection. Each TCR cDNA molecule carried a unique molecular identifier. TCRdb itself ran the 5' RACE reads through MiXCR, one entry per CDR3 protein. The repertoire has 85,000 to 100,000 distinct CDR3 sequences, approximately 19% of them found once; the top ten carry 21%. The CDR3 has 16 residues. Germline CDR1 DFQATT, CDR2 SNEGSKA (reference sequence). The junction had 9 bases not matched to a gene; V was cut back by 5 bases and J by 5 bases. This rearrangement joins TRBV20-1 to TRBJ2-1; 13 nucleotides align to TRBD2. The specimen comprised PBMCs, sampled at follow-up. The sequence derives from a male donor with early-stage non-small cell lung cancer. Here the CDR3 reads CSAQTTSGRSHNEQFF. The CDR3 DNA is TGCAGTGCTCAAACGACTAGCGGGAGGTCCCACAATGAGCAGTTCTTC.